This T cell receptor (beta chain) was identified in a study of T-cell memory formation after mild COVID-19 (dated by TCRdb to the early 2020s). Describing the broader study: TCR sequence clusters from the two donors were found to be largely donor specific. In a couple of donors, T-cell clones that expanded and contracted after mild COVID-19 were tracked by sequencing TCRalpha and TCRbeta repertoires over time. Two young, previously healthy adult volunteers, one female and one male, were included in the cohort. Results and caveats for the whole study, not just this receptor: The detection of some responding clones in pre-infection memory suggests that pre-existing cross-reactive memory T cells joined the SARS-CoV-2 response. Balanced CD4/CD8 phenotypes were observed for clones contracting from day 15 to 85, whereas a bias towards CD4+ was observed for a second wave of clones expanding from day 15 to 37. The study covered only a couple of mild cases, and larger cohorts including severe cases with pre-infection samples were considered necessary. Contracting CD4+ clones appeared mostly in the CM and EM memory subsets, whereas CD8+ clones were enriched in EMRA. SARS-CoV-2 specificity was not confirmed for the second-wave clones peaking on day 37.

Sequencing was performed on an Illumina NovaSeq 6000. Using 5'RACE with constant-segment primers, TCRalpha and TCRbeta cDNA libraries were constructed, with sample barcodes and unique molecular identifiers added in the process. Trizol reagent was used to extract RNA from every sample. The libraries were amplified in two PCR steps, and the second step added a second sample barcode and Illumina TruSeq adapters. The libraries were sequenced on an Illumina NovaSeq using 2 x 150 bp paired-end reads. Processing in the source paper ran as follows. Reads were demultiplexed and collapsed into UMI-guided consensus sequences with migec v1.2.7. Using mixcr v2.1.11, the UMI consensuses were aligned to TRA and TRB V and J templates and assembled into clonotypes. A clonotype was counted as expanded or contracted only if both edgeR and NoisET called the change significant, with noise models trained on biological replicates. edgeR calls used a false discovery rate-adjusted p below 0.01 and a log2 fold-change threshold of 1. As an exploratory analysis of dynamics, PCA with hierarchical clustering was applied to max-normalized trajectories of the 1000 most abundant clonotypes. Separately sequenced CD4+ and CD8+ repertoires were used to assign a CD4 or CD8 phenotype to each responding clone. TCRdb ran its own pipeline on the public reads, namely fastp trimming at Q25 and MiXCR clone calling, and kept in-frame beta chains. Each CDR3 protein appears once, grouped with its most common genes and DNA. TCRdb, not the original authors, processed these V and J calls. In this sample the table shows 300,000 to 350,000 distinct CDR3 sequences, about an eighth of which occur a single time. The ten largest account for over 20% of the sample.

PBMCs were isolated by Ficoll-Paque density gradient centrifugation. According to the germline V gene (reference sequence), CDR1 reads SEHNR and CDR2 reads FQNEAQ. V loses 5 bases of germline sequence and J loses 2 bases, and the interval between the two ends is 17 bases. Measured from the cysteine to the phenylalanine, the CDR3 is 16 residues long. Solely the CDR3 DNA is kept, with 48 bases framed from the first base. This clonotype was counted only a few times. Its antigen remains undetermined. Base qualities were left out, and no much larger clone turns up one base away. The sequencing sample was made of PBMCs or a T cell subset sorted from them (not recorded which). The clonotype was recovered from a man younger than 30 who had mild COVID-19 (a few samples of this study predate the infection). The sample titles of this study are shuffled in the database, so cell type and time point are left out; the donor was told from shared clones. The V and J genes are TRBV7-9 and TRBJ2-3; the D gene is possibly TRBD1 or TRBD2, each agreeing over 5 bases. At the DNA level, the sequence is TGTGCCAGCAGCCCCCCCTCCTTGGGGACCACAGATACGCAGTATTTT. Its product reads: CASSPPSLGTTDTQYF.